The following is a T cell receptor (beta chain) sequence with its context. In the original analysis: How many nucleated cells were present was estimated from reference gene primer amplification. The data were produced by immunoSEQ multiplex PCR, yet TCRdb's version contains in-frame clones alone and is incomplete. That table is the source of V, J and clone size, and D and trimming were worked out from the DNA. The data contain tens of thousands of clones, roughly 75% of them seen just once; the ten biggest clones take up about 40%. CDR1 is MDHEN and CDR2 is SYDVKM in the germline V gene. The V gene end was trimmed by 5 bases and the J gene end by 7 bases; junction bases not matched to a gene: 13. This CDR3 region has 16 residues. The sample comes from a study of blood T cell repertoires in COVID-19. Looking at the study overall: Researchers got acute and convalescent COVID-19 samples from the United States, Italy and Spain. PBMCs, B-cell-depleted T cells, or T cells were the source of the cDNA or gDNA that made up the material.

Sequencing was performed on peripheral blood. The sequence was collected from a man older than 75 with active or convalescent COVID-19. This rearrangement joins TRBV28 to TRBJ2-1; 8 positions agree with TRBD2. The CDR3 spells CASSDPLAGGRNEQFF. DNA of the CDR3: TGTGCCAGCAGTGACCCATTGGCGGGAGGCCGGAATGAGCAGTTCTTC.